This TCR beta chain was recovered during a study of shared clonotypes between healthy human individuals (dated by TCRdb to about 2020). For the study in its entirety: The cohort comprised a couple of women and three men aged 18 to 49 years. Per donor, three plates each were used for CD4 naive and CD4 memory, two for CD8 naive, and one for CD8 memory. To estimate repertoire size and how much clonotypes are shared between individuals, the study performed deep sequencing of blood TCR repertoires from roughly five healthy adults. Libraries were prepared and TCR repertoires were sequenced by different laboratories using diverse techniques, in order to increase sequencing depth and limit assay-specific biases. Between about 0.9 and 9 billion PBMCs per donor were obtained by leukapheresis.

CDR1 and CDR2 are drawn from the germline V gene: SGHDN, FVKESK. The CDR3, from cysteine to phenylalanine, totals 16 residues. Only the CDR3 DNA is retained, 48 bases long and in frame from the first base. V and J are truncated by 1 base and 3 bases respectively, leaving an intervening sequence of 14 bases. Using the deep immunoSEQ assay, TCR CDR3 regions were amplified from genomic DNA by multiplex PCR. For each cell subset, the extracted genomic DNA was distributed evenly across all wells of several immunoSEQ 96-well plates, and each plate served as one replicate. For sorted subsets, each replicate PCR was loaded with roughly 190 ng genomic DNA, equivalent to 25,000 to 30,000 T cell genomes. Purified libraries were quantified with a Qubit 3.0 fluorometer, sized on a Bioanalyzer 2100, and re-quantified with the KAPA Library Quantification kit. Every immunoSEQ 96-well plate was sequenced on a separate single-read 150-cycle Illumina NextSeq 550 flow cell. On the study's bioinformatics: Because only junctional sequences without quality scores were contained in the immunoSEQ output, filtering matching that applied to full-length reads could not be performed. To assign V/J genes and CDR3, sequences were annotated using PyIR, a Python wrapper for IgBLAST v1.9, with IMGT germline references. Reads were removed for weak V/J assignments (E-value above 1e-6), missing CDR3, stop codons, out-of-frame junctions, or ambiguous translated residues. V3J clonotypes were defined as sequences sharing the same inferred V gene, J gene, and CDR3 amino acid sequence. Percentage overlap between repertoires was calculated by dividing the number of shared unique clonotypes by the size of the smaller repertoire. Repertoire richness was assessed with RTK rarefaction, the Chao1 estimator, and Recon v2.1 estimates of unobserved clonotypes. Generation probabilities were computed with OLGA for all TCRbeta clonotypes obtained by the gDNA method from several donors. The table comes from immuneACCESS by way of TCRdb, which keeps in-frame sequences with V and J called. Part of the clones is missing from these tables; in studies checked, under half for an unresolved V gene and the rest for unknown reasons. V and J calls and clone size follow that table, whereas D and trimming were derived from the DNA. Counted in this sample were some 2 million clones; about 95% of them appeared once. The biggest ten clones account for 1.2% of the sample.

Results the study describes overall, beyond this receptor: Naive subsets generally had larger estimated clonotype richness than memory subsets. Because the study included only a small number of donors, the genetic and exposure-history diversity represented was limited. Pairwise subsampling led to the expectation that sequencing depth would affect the degree of clonotype sharing among donors. Only blood was sampled, and tissue TCR repertoires likely differ from those in blood. Even with the large sequencing depth, rarefaction of the sorted-subset datasets indicated that sequencing was incomplete. Clonotypes shared by all four sorted-subset donors showed higher generation probabilities than non-shared clonotypes. Across four donors, roughly 5.1% of naive CD4, 3.5% of naive CD8, approximately 2.5% of memory CD4, and 0.4% to 0.45% of memory CD8 clonotypes were shared.

CD8 naive samples were obtained by positive selection for CCR7 among CD45RO-negative cells, yielding a CD45RA+CCR7+ population from which TemRA cells were excluded. Donors were healthy HIV-negative adults with no recently reported acute infections or vaccinations. Only Caucasian adults living in Nashville, Tennessee, USA were represented among the donors. Blood was collected by leukapheresis, and PBMCs were isolated by Ficoll-Histopaque density gradient centrifugation and then cryopreserved in liquid nitrogen vapor phase. Purity and quantity of every magnetically sorted T cell population were checked by analytical flow cytometry. Genomic DNA was isolated from each sorted fraction and quantified by UV absorbance on a Nanodrop 2000c. In the case of this clone: The antigen this receptor binds is unknown. No much larger clone exists at a distance of one base, and base qualities are not known.

The sample consisted of naive CD8+ T cells sorted from blood. The sample's cell subset or site label is to be understood as: CD45RA+CCR7+. The chain uses TRBV14 and TRBJ2-3; TRBD2 is a possible D gene, resting on 5 matching bases. The source is a man in his late teens or twenties in good health. The bases are TGTGCCAGCAGCCAAGGGACGGGGTTCTGGACAGATACGCAGTATTTT. Its coded protein is CASSQGTGFWTDTQYF.